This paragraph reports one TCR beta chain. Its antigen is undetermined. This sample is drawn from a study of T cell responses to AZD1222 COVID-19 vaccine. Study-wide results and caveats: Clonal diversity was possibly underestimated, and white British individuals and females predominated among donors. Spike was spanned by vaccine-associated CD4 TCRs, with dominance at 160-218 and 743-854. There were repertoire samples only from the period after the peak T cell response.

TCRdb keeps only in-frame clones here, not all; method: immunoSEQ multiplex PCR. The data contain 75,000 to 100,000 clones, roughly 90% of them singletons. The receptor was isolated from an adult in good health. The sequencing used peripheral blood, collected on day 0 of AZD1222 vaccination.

CDR3 DNA sequence: TGTGCCAGCAGTGACCGAGGGGAGATGAACACTGAAGCTTTCTTT. Amino acids: CASSDRGEMNTEAFF. The V call is TRBV6-1, the J call TRBJ1-1, with D maybe TRBD1 (5 bases). CDR3 size: 15 residues. Looked up from germline, CDR1 is MNHNS and CDR2 is SASEGT. The ends were cut back, 3 bases at V and 0 bases at J, with 11 bases in the middle.